These T cell receptor beta chains were read from a single sample in a study of technical replicates of blood from a handful of donors. Data came from immunoSEQ multiplex PCR; TCRdb stores just in-frame clones and leaves some out. This table holds some 68,000 clones, about nine tenths found once. The sample was T cells isolated from PBMCs. Receptors originate from a human donor in good health. Each CDR3 is given with its conserved first and last residue. The D gene is left open where the match is weak. Only part of the rows carry a size: once, few, many, or a class if the clone is expanded.

j_call,clone_size,v_call,d_call,cdr3_aa,cdr3_nt
TRBJ2-7,-,TRBV7-8,-,CASSLEIARYSPYEQYF,TGTGCCAGCAGCTTAGAAATAGCCAGATACTCTCCCTACGAGCAGTACTTC
TRBJ2-7,once,TRBV10-2,TRBD2,CASSGTSGTSGNSYEQYF,TGCGCCAGCAGTGGGACAAGTGGGACTAGCGGGAACTCCTACGAGCAGTACTTC
TRBJ1-1,-,TRBV6-1,TRBD1,CASSEYRGVVTEAFF,TGTGCCAGCAGTGAATACAGGGGTGTCGTCACTGAAGCTTTCTTT
TRBJ2-3,-,TRBV11-2,-,CASSLSVGRTDTQYF,TGTGCCAGCAGCTTGAGTGTAGGGAGGACAGATACGCAGTATTTT
TRBJ2-5,-,TRBV29-1,-,CSAEAGQRSETQYF,TGCAGCGCGGAAGCAGGACAGAGGAGCGAAACCCAGTACTTC
TRBJ2-7,-,TRBV29-1,-,CSVEEQGLYEQYF,TGCAGCGTTGAGGAACAGGGTCTCTACGAGCAGTACTTC
TRBJ2-3,-,TRBV6-6,-,CASSYGSGASTDTQYF,TGTGCCAGCAGTTACGGCTCCGGAGCTAGCACAGATACGCAGTATTTT
TRBJ1-4,-,TRBV27,-,CASSPSTGEIVEILFF,TGTGCCAGCAGTCCGTCGACAGGAGAAATAGTGGAAATACTGTTTTTT
TRBJ2-3,-,TRBV2,-,CASSETNTQYF,TGTGCCAGCAGTGAAACAAATACGCAGTATTTT
TRBJ2-7,-,TRBV6-1,-,CASTPENEQYF,TGTGCCAGCACTCCCGAGAACGAGCAGTACTTC
TRBJ2-1,-,TRBV7-3,TRBD2,CASSAQTSGRHEQFF,TGTGCCAGCAGCGCCCAGACTAGCGGGAGGCATGAGCAGTTCTTC
TRBJ1-1,-,TRBV21-1,-,CASSKRQGKGKRPNTEAFF,TGTGCCAGCAGCAAAAGGCAGGGAAAAGGGAAAAGACCGAACACTGAAGCTTTCTTT
TRBJ1-4,-,TRBV6-6,-,CASSWTATNEKLFF,TGTGCCAGCAGTTGGACTGCAACTAATGAAAAACTGTTTTTT
TRBJ2-1,-,TRBV7-3,TRBD2,CASSPTSEPYNEQFF,TGTGCCAGCAGTCCAACTAGCGAACCCTACAATGAGCAGTTCTTC
TRBJ1-4,-,TRBV4-1,-,CASSQEHPATNEKLFF,TGCGCCAGCAGCCAAGAACATCCTGCAACTAATGAAAAACTGTTTTTT
TRBJ1-1,-,TRBV5-8,TRBD1,CASSLAGGNTEAFF,TGTGCCAGCAGCTTGGCAGGGGGGAACACTGAAGCTTTCTTT
TRBJ1-4,-,TRBV2,-,CASSDRGKGTNEKLFF,TGTGCCAGCAGTGACAGGGGCAAAGGGACTAATGAAAAACTGTTTTTT
TRBJ2-5,few,TRBV30,-,CAWTRVQAQETQYF,TGTGCCTGGACCCGAGTGCAGGCCCAAGAGACCCAGTACTTC
TRBJ2-7,-,TRBV5-6,-,CASSGSYEQYF,TGTGCCAGCTCGGGTTCCTACGAGCAGTACTTC
TRBJ2-7,-,TRBV19,-,CASSWTEDYEQYF,TGTGCCAGTAGTTGGACAGAAGACTACGAGCAGTACTTC
TRBJ2-4,-,TRBV10-3,-,CAISSGGSGNIQYF,TGTGCCATCAGTTCAGGAGGTAGCGGAAACATTCAGTACTTC
TRBJ1-4,-,TRBV5-1,TRBD1,CASSLVPTGGGNEKLFF,TGCGCCAGCAGCTTGGTCCCAACAGGGGGCGGGAATGAAAAACTGTTTTTT
TRBJ2-7,-,TRBV9,TRBD2,CASSWKVAGSSYEQYF,TGTGCCAGCAGCTGGAAAGTAGCGGGGAGCTCCTACGAGCAGTACTTC
TRBJ2-7,-,TRBV27,-,CASSYDRGYEQYF,TGTGCCAGCAGTTATGACCGCGGCTACGAGCAGTACTTC
TRBJ2-7,-,TRBV5-4,TRBD2,CASSLERGRDYEQYF,TGTGCCAGCAGCTTGGAACGCGGGAGGGACTACGAGCAGTACTTC
TRBJ1-5,-,TRBV7-9,TRBD1,CASSLDGTGLQPQHF,TGTGCCAGCAGCTTGGATGGGACAGGGCTTCAGCCCCAGCATTTT
TRBJ1-5,-,TRBV18,TRBD1,CASSQQGGNQPQHF,TGTGCCAGCTCACAACAGGGGGGCAATCAGCCCCAGCATTTT
TRBJ2-3,few,TRBV11-3,TRBD1,CASSPDRGRADTQYF,TGTGCCAGCAGCCCAGACAGGGGGCGCGCAGATACGCAGTATTTT
TRBJ2-1,-,TRBV9,TRBD2,CASIPGGSSDEQFF,TGTGCCAGCATCCCGGGGGGTAGCAGCGATGAGCAGTTCTTC
TRBJ1-1,-,TRBV4-2,-,CASSLRGWTEAFF,TGTGCCAGCAGCCTCAGGGGCTGGACTGAAGCTTTCTTT
TRBJ1-3,-,TRBV7-2,-,CASSPPVLNTIYF,TGTGCCAGCAGCCCCCCGGTTCTCAACACCATATATTTT
TRBJ1-1,once,TRBV6-5,TRBD1,CASSSQTGGGNTEAFF,TGTGCCAGCAGTTCACAGACAGGGGGGGGGAACACTGAAGCTTTCTTT
TRBJ1-2,-,TRBV27,TRBD1,CASSMGTAYGYTF,TGTGCCAGCAGTATGGGGACAGCCTATGGCTACACCTTC
TRBJ2-5,-,TRBV28,TRBD1,CASTTGGLGTQYF,TGTGCCAGCACTACAGGGGGCTTGGGGACCCAGTACTTC
TRBJ1-2,-,TRBV6-5,TRBD1,CASSPFPGQGMGSF,TGTGCCAGCAGCCCATTTCCGGGACAGGGGATGGGAAGCTTC
TRBJ1-2,-,TRBV5-6,TRBD1,CASSSWTGEGYTF,TGTGCCAGCAGCTCTTGGACAGGCGAAGGCTACACCTTC
TRBJ1-1,few,TRBV5-1,TRBD1,CASSLDRVMNTEAFF,TGCGCCAGCAGCCTTGACAGGGTCATGAACACTGAAGCTTTCTTT
TRBJ1-1,-,TRBV15,-,CATSGRQEGDTEAFF,TGTGCCACCAGCGGTCGACAAGAAGGGGACACTGAAGCTTTCTTT